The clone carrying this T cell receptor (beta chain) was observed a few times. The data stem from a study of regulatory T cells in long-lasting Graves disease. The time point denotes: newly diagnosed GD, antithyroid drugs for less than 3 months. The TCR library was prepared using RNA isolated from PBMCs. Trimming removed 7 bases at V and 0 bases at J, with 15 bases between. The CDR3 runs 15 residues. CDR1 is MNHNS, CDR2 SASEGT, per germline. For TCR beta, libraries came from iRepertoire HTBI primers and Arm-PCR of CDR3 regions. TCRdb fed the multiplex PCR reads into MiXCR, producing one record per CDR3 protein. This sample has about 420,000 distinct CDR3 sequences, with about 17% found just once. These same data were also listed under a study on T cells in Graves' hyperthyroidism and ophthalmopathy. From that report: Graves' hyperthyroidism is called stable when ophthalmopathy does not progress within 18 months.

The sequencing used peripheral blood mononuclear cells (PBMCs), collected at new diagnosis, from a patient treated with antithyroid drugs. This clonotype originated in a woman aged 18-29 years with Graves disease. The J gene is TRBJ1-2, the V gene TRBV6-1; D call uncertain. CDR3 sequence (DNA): TGTGCCAGCATTGCCCGGGCCCCGGCTAACTATGGCTACACCTTC. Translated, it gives CASIARAPANYGYTF.